The 30 T cell receptor beta chains reported below all come from one sample, sequenced in a study of T cells in localized non-small cell lung cancer. Clones were read by immunoSEQ multiplex PCR, and TCRdb kept only the in-frame ones, dropping some. The data hold about 60,000 clones, with 90% observed a single time. The material was peripheral blood, obtained before any cancer treatment. These receptors came from a woman aged 35 to 70 with stage I lung adenocarcinoma.

This rearrangement joins TRBV19 to TRBJ2-3; TRBD1 is a possible D gene (5 bases). Germline CDR1 and CDR2: LNHDA and SQIVND (reference sequence). The CDR3 is 13 residues long. V lost 3 bases and J 4 bases, leaving 8 bases between the germline ends. The CDR3 sequence: CASSMQGPDTQYF. CDR3 nucleotide sequence: TGTGCCAGTAGTATGCAGGGTCCAGATACGCAGTATTTT.

CDR3 residues: CASSTFSGTRYNEQFF. As DNA, the CDR3 is TGTGCCAGCAGCACATTTTCCGGGACTAGATACAATGAGCAGTTCTTC. The chain has TRBV13 and TRBJ2-1; 8 positions match TRBD2. This CDR3 has 16 residues. Per the germline V gene, CDR1 is PRHDT and CDR2 is FYEKMQ (reference sequence). J was trimmed by 4 bases and V by 5 bases; bases with no gene match: 10.

This chain uses TRBV7-3 with TRBJ2-5, with 9 bases matching TRBD1. Trimming removed 5 bases from V and 0 bases from J; junction bases left unmatched: 7. Germline V gene data show CDR1 as SGHTA and CDR2 as FQGTGA. The CDR3 totals 16 residues. CDR3 in amino acids: CASSPRQGGNQETQYF. The CDR3, as DNA: TGTGCCAGCAGCCCGCGACAGGGGGGGAACCAAGAGACCCAGTACTTC.

Written as DNA, the CDR3 is TGTGCCAGCAGGGGGGCGTCGGCGAACACTGAAGCTTTCTTT. It encodes CASRGASANTEAFF. V gene TRBV6-1 combines with J gene TRBJ1-1, with D perhaps matching TRBD1 (6 bases). V was pared by 6 bases and J by 1 base, with 12 bases between. The CDR3 runs to 14 residues. Per the germline V gene, CDR1 is MNHNS and CDR2 is SASEGT.

The chain carries TRBV30 and TRBJ2-7; D is perhaps TRBD2 (5 bases). Trimming removed 3 bases at V and 6 bases at J, with 18 bases between. This CDR3 comprises 14 residues. Looked up from germline, CDR1 is GTSNPN and CDR2 is SVGIG (reference sequence). The CDR3 sequence is CAWRRSDLRGEQYF. The CDR3 coding sequence is TGTGCCTGGAGACGGTCGGACCTTCGGGGCGAGCAGTACTTC.

With respect to this clone: Additional DNA sequences in this sample encode the identical CDR3. The chain recombines TRBV9 with TRBJ1-3; D is unresolved. Germline V lookup: CDR1 SGDLS, CDR2 YYNGEE. The V end lost 0 bases, the J end lost 2 bases, and 6 bases lay between the germline ends. The CDR3 has 14 residues. In nucleotides, the CDR3 is TGTGCCAGCAGCGTAGAAGGAACTGGAAACACCATATATTTT. Translated: CASSVEGTGNTIYF. Drawing the rest from reference TRBV9 and TRBJ1-3, the complete variable domain is DSGVTQTPKHLITATGQRVTLRCSPRSGDLSVYWYQQSLDQGLQFLIQYYNGEERAKGNILERFSAQQFPDLHSELNLSSLELGDSALYFCASSVEGTGNTIYFGEGSWLTVV.

V gene TRBV13 combines with J gene TRBJ1-3; D is ambiguous. Germline values: CDR1 PRHDT, CDR2 FYEKMQ (reference sequence). Between the trimmed V and J ends, which lost 3 bases and 0 bases, there was a span of 6 bases. This CDR3 region has 14 residues. This chain's CDR3 is CASSFGDSGNTIYF. CDR3 nucleotides: TGTGCCAGCAGCTTCGGGGACTCTGGAAACACCATATATTTT.

This chain joins TRBV19 and TRBJ2-1; TRBD2 matches 7 bases. Trimming took 5 bases from V and 0 from J; bases not matched to a gene: 4. The CDR3 is 15 residues long. CDR1 is LNHDA and CDR2 is SQIVND in the germline V gene (reference sequence). The CDR3 coding sequence is TGTGCCAGTAGTTGGCGGGAGAGCTCCTACAATGAGCAGTTCTTC. Amino acids: CASSWRESSYNEQFF.

The chain combines TRBV5-1 with TRBJ2-5, with unresolved D. The CDR3 totals 13 residues. V was shortened by 2 bases and J by 1 base, with 6 bases between the two germline ends. Germline CDR1 and CDR2: SGHRS and YFSETQ. CDR3 loop: CASSFGFQETQYF. CDR3 nucleotide sequence: TGCGCCAGCAGCTTTGGGTTCCAAGAGACCCAGTACTTC. The full variable domain, rest sourced from reference TRBV5-1 and TRBJ2-5, is KAGVTQTPRYLIKTRGQQVTLSCSPISGHRSVSWYQQTPGQGLQFLFEYFSETQRNKGNFPGRFSGRQFSNSRSEMNVSTLELGDSALYLCASSFGFQETQYFGPGTRLLVL.

This chain uses TRBV11-2 with TRBJ2-5; 8 positions agree with TRBD1. The germline CDR1 and CDR2 sequences are SGHAT and FQNNGV. V lost 5 bases to trimming and J lost 4 bases; unmatched junction nucleotides: 9. The CDR3 extends over 15 amino acids. CDR3 sequence (DNA): TGTGCCAGCAGCATCACAGGGGGGATAGGAGAGACCCAGTACTTC. Translated, it gives CASSITGGIGETQYF.

This sequence joins TRBV27 and TRBJ2-7; either TRBD1 or TRBD2 may fit D (5 bases each). The CDR3 covers 16 residues. The germline gives CDR1 MNHEY, CDR2 SMNVEV (reference sequence). Deletions cut 0 bases from V and 2 bases from J, with 14 bases between. CDR3 amino acids: CASSLSWGTNTYEQYF. CDR3 nucleotide sequence: TGTGCCAGCAGTTTATCCTGGGGGACCAATACCTACGAGCAGTACTTC.

CDR3 amino acids: CASSPRSGGSTNTGELFF. The CDR3 DNA reads TGTGCCAGCAGCCCCAGGAGCGGGGGGTCAACGAACACCGGGGAGCTGTTTTTT. This sequence joins TRBV11-2 and TRBJ2-2, with TRBD2 identical over 9 bases. Trimming removed 5 bases from V and 0 bases from J; junction bases left unmatched: 10. This CDR3 spans 18 amino acids. Germline V gene lookup returns CDR1 SGHAT and CDR2 FQNNGV.

J is TRBJ1-2 and V is TRBV28; TRBD1 aligns across 8 bases. The germline V gene has CDR1 MDHEN and CDR2 SYDVKM. V shed 5 bases, J shed 5 bases, and the junction held 4 bases outside the gene matches. The CDR3 totals 13 residues. In DNA, the CDR3 is TGTGCCAGCAGTGACAGGGGAGAATATGGCTACACCTTC. Its protein product is CASSDRGEYGYTF.

V gene TRBV29-1 combines with J gene TRBJ1-2; the D gene is possibly TRBD1 (6 bases). Per the germline V gene, CDR1 is SQVTM and CDR2 is ANQGSEA. This CDR3 has 16 amino acids. Trimming removed 0 bases at V and 4 bases at J, with 18 bases between. The chain's CDR3 is CSVEDTSRQASYGYTF. CDR3 in DNA: TGCAGCGTTGAAGATACTTCCCGACAGGCCAGCTATGGCTACACCTTC.

V is TRBV19 and J is TRBJ2-7, with 13 bases identical to TRBD2. CDR1 is LNHDA and CDR2 is SQIVND in the germline V gene (reference sequence). CDR3 length: 15 residues. V lost 5 bases, J lost 4 bases, and 5 bases stayed unmatched. CDR3: CASSPGLAGAYEQYF. The CDR3 region has the DNA TGTGCCAGTAGTCCCGGACTAGCGGGAGCTTACGAGCAGTACTTC. Full variable domain (remainder filled in from reference TRBV19 and TRBJ2-7): DGGITQSPKYLFRKEGQNVTLSCEQNLNHDAMYWYRQDPGQGLRLIYYSQIVNDFQKGDIAEGYSVSREKKESFPLTVTSAQKNPTAFYLCASSPGLAGAYEQYFGPGTRLTVT.

The CDR3 here is CASSLAGAGPYNEQFF. CDR3 DNA sequence: TGTGCCAGCAGCTTAGCGGGGGCAGGGCCCTACAATGAGCAGTTCTTC. The genes are TRBV7-2 and TRBJ2-1, with D possibly TRBD1 on 6 matching bases. The CDR3 has 16 residues. Germline V gene data show CDR1 as SGHTA and CDR2 as FQGNSA. Trimming stripped 0 bases from V and 2 bases from J, with 11 bases between.

The V call is TRBV4-3, the J call TRBJ1-2, with D unclear. Germline CDR1 LGHNA, CDR2 YSLEER. V lost 0 bases, J lost 6 bases, and 8 bases lay in between. This CDR3 has 13 amino acids. The CDR3: CASSQDLEDGYTF. The CDR3 bases are TGCGCCAGCAGCCAAGATCTGGAAGATGGCTACACCTTC.

CDR3 coding DNA: TGTGCCAGCAGTCCGGACGCCTATAATTCACCCCTCCACTTT. It codes for CASSPDAYNSPLHF. The genes are TRBV27 and TRBJ1-6; D gene uncertain. The CDR3 totals 14 residues. The V and J ends lost 5 bases and 2 bases respectively, with 7 bases between them. The germline CDR1 and CDR2 sequences are MNHEY and SMNVEV (reference sequence).

A remark on this clone: This same CDR3 is encoded by further DNA sequences in the sample. The V gene is TRBV19, the J gene TRBJ1-5; perhaps TRBD1 as D (5 bases). The CDR3 has 13 residues. Germline loops: CDR1 LNHDA, CDR2 SQIVND (reference sequence). V lost 2 bases to trimming and J lost 7 bases, with 9 bases between them. The CDR3 DNA is TGTGCCAGTAGTATACAGGGCAGGCAGCCCCAGCATTTT. It is translated as CASSIQGRQPQHF. Full variable domain (missing parts from reference TRBV19 and TRBJ1-5): DGGITQSPKYLFRKEGQNVTLSCEQNLNHDAMYWYRQDPGQGLRLIYYSQIVNDFQKGDIAEGYSVSREKKESFPLTVTSAQKNPTAFYLCASSIQGRQPQHFGDGTRLSIL.

The rearrangement joins TRBV5-1 to TRBJ2-2, with D perhaps matching TRBD1 (6 bases). The germline CDR1 and CDR2 sequences are SGHRS and YFSETQ. V gave up 5 bases and J gave up 1 base, with 6 bases separating them. CDR3 length: 13 residues. The CDR3 protein is CASRDRNTGELFF. The DNA of the CDR3 is TGCGCCAGCAGGGACAGGAACACCGGGGAGCTGTTTTTT. The entire variable domain, with the rest obtained from reference TRBV5-1 and TRBJ2-2, is as follows: KAGVTQTPRYLIKTRGQQVTLSCSPISGHRSVSWYQQTPGQGLQFLFEYFSETQRNKGNFPGRFSGRQFSNSRSEMNVSTLELGDSALYLCASRDRNTGELFFGEGSRLTVL.

In the case of this clone: The germline gene is not matched at one end of the junction; a read error may be the cause. CDR3: CASSLVRDAQSVF. The CDR3 nucleotides read TGTGCCAGCAGCTTAGTTCGGGACGCCCAGTCGGTCTTT. The chain joins TRBV7-2 to TRBJ1-1; D perhaps matches TRBD1 (5 bases). Germline V gives CDR1 SGHTA, CDR2 FQGNSA. The CDR3 has 13 residues.

This chain uses TRBV5-1 with TRBJ2-1; no definite D call. Trimming cost V 6 bases and J 6 bases, with 10 bases left between them. The CDR3 has 12 residues. CDR1 is SGHRS, CDR2 YFSETQ, per germline. As DNA, the CDR3 is TGCGCCAGCAAATTTTCGGGCAATGAGCAGTTCTTC. Its protein product is CASKFSGNEQFF.

CDR3 sequence: CASTWEDVKYGYTF. The CDR3 nucleotides read TGTGCCAGCACCTGGGAAGACGTGAAATATGGCTACACCTTC. V gene TRBV6-1 combines with J gene TRBJ1-2; D remains unclear. Trimming removed 7 bases at V and 5 bases at J, with 17 bases between. The CDR3 is 14 residues long. From germline, CDR1 is MNHNS and CDR2 SASEGT.

As DNA, the CDR3 is TGTGCCAGCAGCTTATTCAGCGGGGGGGCAGGAGATACGCAGTATTTT. It translates to CASSLFSGGAGDTQYF. The J gene is TRBJ2-3, the V gene TRBV7-2, with 10 bases matching TRBD2. The V and J ends lost 2 bases and 5 bases, in that order; junction bases with no gene match: 7. The CDR3 runs 16 residues. Germline CDR1 is SGHTA and CDR2 is FQGNSA.

The chain employs TRBV5-1 and TRBJ1-2, with TRBD1 as a possible D gene (6 bases). CDR3 length: 14 amino acids. In germline, CDR1 is SGHRS, CDR2 YFSETQ. Trimming removed 3 bases from V and 7 bases from J, with 16 bases in between. The CDR3 nucleotides read TGCGCCAGCAGCTCTATCGAGGGGGGAGGTGGCTACACCTTC. This codes for CASSSIEGGGGYTF.

The V and J genes are TRBV1 and TRBJ2-1. TRBV1 is a recognized pseudogene. This CDR3 has 15 amino acids. The CDR3 region has the DNA TGCACCAGCAGCCAAGATCTAAGGACGGACAATGAGCAGTTCTTC. This gives the protein CTSSQDLRTDNEQFF.

The table lists this clone with a count of one. The rearrangement joins TRBV2 to TRBJ1-1; D ambiguous. There are 14 residues in the CDR3. Germline assignment: CDR1 SNHLY and CDR2 FYNNEI. V was cut by 4 bases and J by 4 bases, with 13 bases left in between. The CDR3 DNA is TGTGCCAGCAGTGGGAATTCTCCGATCACTGAAGCTTTCTTT. Its protein is CASSGNSPITEAFF.

This clone has just one count. The CDR3 protein is CASSTLARTSYNEQFF. As DNA, the CDR3 is TGTGCCAGTAGTACCCTAGCGCGAACCTCCTACAATGAGCAGTTCTTC. The rearrangement joins TRBV19 to TRBJ2-1, with D possibly being TRBD2 (6 bases). The germline V gene has CDR1 LNHDA and CDR2 SQIVND (reference sequence). The CDR3 totals 16 residues. V lost 4 bases and J lost 0, with 13 bases in between.

The rearrangement links TRBV11-2 to TRBJ2-3; 8 bases align to TRBD2. The CDR3 totals 16 residues. V lost 2 bases, J lost 4 bases, and 8 bases stayed unmatched. Germline-derived CDR1 and CDR2 are SGHAT and FQNNGV. CDR3 coding DNA: TGTGCCAGCAGCTTAATCGGCGGGGGGTTACCAGATACGCAGTATTTT. Residues: CASSLIGGGLPDTQYF.

V and J are TRBV11-2 and TRBJ1-4; maybe TRBD1 (5 bases). This CDR3 region has 15 residues. Looked up from germline, CDR1 is SGHAT and CDR2 is FQNNGV. V dropped 4 bases and J dropped 1 base, with 10 bases sitting between them. The CDR3 protein is CASSSQRGTNEKLFF. The CDR3 bases are TGTGCCAGCAGCTCCCAAAGGGGAACTAATGAAAAACTGTTTTTT.